This T cell receptor (beta chain) was sequenced during a study of molecular identifiers for immune sequencing clone quantification. Ten or more counts support this clonotype. TCRdb reprocessed the PCR reads with MiXCR, giving one entry per CDR3 protein. The sample has 550,000 to 750,000 distinct CDR3 sequences, 15% to 20% seen once. Naive CD8 libraries used 20,000 to 1,000,000 sorted cells and 10%, 30% or 50% RNA. This receptor was obtained from a human donor in good health. Some libraries in this study had Jurkat cell RNA spiked in. The material sequenced was naive CD8+ T cells from blood, with Jurkat cell RNA spiked in. Subset noted: FACS-sorted CD8+CD4-CCR7+CD45RA+ naive T cells.

The CDR3 nucleotides are TGTGCCAGCAGTGTCACCCAGACTGTGTTGGCAGATACGCAGTATTTT. This codes for CASSVTQTVLADTQYF. The chain couples TRBV28 to TRBJ2-3; D not resolved. CDR3 size: 16 residues. Germline V gene sequence: CDR1 MDHEN, CDR2 SYDVKM. The germline V and J ends were trimmed by 5 bases and 4 bases, with 19 bases remaining between them.